These T cell receptor beta chains were read from a single sample in a study of T cell responses to AZD1222 COVID-19 vaccine. Sequencing was performed with immunoSEQ multiplex PCR; in TCRdb, only in-frame clones are kept and a portion is missing. The data contain 190,000 or so clones, roughly 91% of them singletons. This specimen was peripheral blood, taken 28 days after the second AZD1222 dose. These TCRs come from an adult who received the AZD1222 COVID-19 vaccine. CDR3s include the opening cysteine and the closing phenylalanine or tryptophan. Each record gives: V gene, D gene, J gene, clone size, CDR3 DNA, CDR3 protein. The D gene is left open where the match is weak. Clone size is stated in some rows and not others, as once, few, many or a class when expanded.

>TRBV18|NA|TRBJ2-5|NA
TGTGCCAGCTCACCACCCTTCCAAGAGACCCAGTACTTC
CASSPPFQETQYF
>TRBV4-1|NA|TRBJ2-3|NA
TGCGCCAGCAGCCAAGAACGGGCAGATACGCAGTATTTT
CASSQERADTQYF
>TRBV4-1|NA|TRBJ1-3|NA
TGCGCCAGCAGCCAAGAATCCGGGGGGGCTGGAAACACCATATATTTT
CASSQESGGAGNTIYF
>TRBV29-1|TRBD1|TRBJ1-5|NA
TGCAGCGTTGAAGGTGACAGGGGGCCTCTTTATAGCAATCAGCCCCAGCATTTT
CSVEGDRGPLYSNQPQHF
>TRBV5-1|NA|TRBJ2-7|NA
TGCGCCAGCAGCTTGAACTACGAGCAGTACTTC
CASSLNYEQYF
>TRBV5-4|NA|TRBJ2-5|NA
TGTGCCAGCAGCTTGGGGCAGAGCGGGCTTCAAGAGACCCAGTACTTC
CASSLGQSGLQETQYF
>TRBV28|TRBD1|TRBJ1-3|NA
TGTGCCACCAGCTCAGGGGGGGCACCAATCTCTGGAAACACCATATATTTT
CATSSGGAPISGNTIYF
>TRBV7-3|NA|TRBJ2-2|NA
TGTGCCAGCAGCTCAAGCGGGGAGCTGTTTTTT
CASSSSGELFF
>TRBV3-1/TRBV3-2|TRBD1|TRBJ2-7|NA
TGTGCCAGCAGACAGGGGGCCGCCTACGAGCAGTACTTC
CASRQGAAYEQYF
>TRBV18|NA|TRBJ1-1|NA
TGTGCCAGCTCACCGGACATGGCGAACACTGAAGCTTTCTTT
CASSPDMANTEAFF
>TRBV6-5|TRBD1|TRBJ2-3|NA
TGTGCCAGCGTAGGACAGGGGGCGGGCACAGATACGCAGTATTTT
CASVGQGAGTDTQYF
>TRBV6-5|NA|TRBJ1-1|NA
TGTGCCAGTCCCCGAGAGGTGAACACTGAAGCTTTCTTT
CASPREVNTEAFF
>TRBV6-2/TRBV6-3|NA|TRBJ2-7|once
TGTGCCAGCAGTTACTCGGAAGCGGAGACATACGAGCAGTACTTC
CASSYSEAETYEQYF
>TRBV29-1|NA|TRBJ2-5|NA
TGCAGTTGGGGGGTAGACCAAGAGACCCAGTACTTC
CSWGVDQETQYF
>TRBV4-3|NA|TRBJ2-1|NA
TGCGCCAGCAGCCAAGATCTGGGGGGGCGCAATGAGCAGTTCTTC
CASSQDLGGRNEQFF
>TRBV28|NA|TRBJ2-7|once
TGTGCCAGCAGCCTGAGGCAGGGGTACTACGAGCAGTACTTC
CASSLRQGYYEQYF
>TRBV19|TRBD1|TRBJ2-2|few
TGTGCCAGTAGTGGGGGACAGGGATATACCGGGGAGCTGTTTTTT
CASSGGQGYTGELFF
>TRBV28|NA|TRBJ2-1|NA
TGTGCCGCAGGACGGGACACCTACAATGAGCAGTTCTTC
CAAGRDTYNEQFF
>TRBV12-3/TRBV12-4|NA|TRBJ1-5|NA
TGTGCCAGCAGTGGGACGGGCAATCAGCCCCAGCATTTT
CASSGTGNQPQHF
>TRBV6-2/TRBV6-3|TRBD2|TRBJ2-3|NA
TGTGCCAGCAGTTACTCGAGAAGTGCGGGAGGAGCCACAGATACGCAGTATTTT
CASSYSRSAGGATDTQYF
>TRBV27|TRBD2|TRBJ2-2|NA
TGTGCCAGCAGTTTACTAGCGGTAAACACCGGGGAGCTGTTTTTT
CASSLLAVNTGELFF
>TRBV27|NA|TRBJ2-2|NA
TGTGCCAGCAGTTCCACCGGGGAGCTGTTTTTT
CASSSTGELFF